A single sample is the source of the 30 T cell receptor beta chains below, sequenced in a study of T cell responses to AZD1222 COVID-19 vaccine. Generated by immunoSEQ multiplex PCR, the TCRdb table keeps only in-frame clones and is missing some. Among 150,000 to 200,000 clones listed, under 95% were seen once. This specimen consisted of peripheral blood, obtained 28 days after the second AZD1222 dose. The receptors shown here come from an adult who received the AZD1222 COVID-19 vaccine.

This clone was recorded only once. V usage is TRBV5-6 and J usage is TRBJ2-3; D is ambiguous. The CDR3 is 14 amino acids. V lost 2 bases and J 2 bases, leaving 9 bases between the germline ends. Germline CDR1 and CDR2: SGHDT and YYEEEE. DNA of the CDR3: TGTGCCAGCAGCTTAGGCGGAATCACAGATACGCAGTATTTT. It is translated as CASSLGGITDTQYF.

In the case of this clone: This same CDR3 is encoded by further DNA sequences in the sample. This chain's CDR3 is CASSLEAGGPNEQFF. For the CDR3, the DNA is TGTGCCAGCAGCTTAGAAGCGGGGGGCCCGAATGAGCAGTTCTTC. This rearrangement joins TRBV7-3 to TRBJ2-1, with 9 bases fitting TRBD2. Germline assignment: CDR1 SGHTA and CDR2 FQGTGA. The CDR3 runs to 15 residues. Trimming cost V 2 bases and J 7 bases; bases outside gene matches: 6.

The chain employs TRBV6-5 and TRBJ1-6; 9 nucleotides line up with TRBD1. Unmatched junction bases numbered 12, after V lost 5 bases and J lost 13 bases. Germline CDR1 is MNHEY and CDR2 is SVGAGI. The CDR3 runs 15 residues. The CDR3 protein is CASSLDGQGQTPLHF. CDR3 nucleotides: TGTGCCAGCAGTCTTGACGGACAGGGGCAGACTCCCCTCCACTTT.

The genes are TRBV5-4 and TRBJ1-1; 7 bases match TRBD1. The trim removed 6 bases at V and 2 bases at J, leaving 4 bases unmatched. The CDR3 is 13 residues long. Germline lookup yields CDR1 SGHNT and CDR2 YYREEE (reference sequence). The DNA of the CDR3 is TGTGCCAGCACCACAGGGGCCAACACTGAAGCTTTCTTT. It translates to CASTTGANTEAFF.

The genes are TRBV4-1 and TRBJ2-3; TRBD2 matches at 8 bases. Germline V gene lookup returns CDR1 MGHRA and CDR2 YSYEKL. This CDR3 comprises 17 residues. Germline trimming cut 1 base from V and 2 bases from J; bases unmatched to any gene: 8. This CDR3 reads CASSQASAGAITDTQYF. DNA of the CDR3: TGCGCCAGCAGCCAAGCGTCAGCGGGGGCGATCACAGATACGCAGTATTTT.

The chain couples TRBV7-8 to TRBJ1-1; a weak D match, TRBD1 (6 bases). This CDR3 spans 20 amino acids. Trimming removed 5 bases at V and 7 bases at J, with 35 bases between. Germline CDR1 reads SGHVS; CDR2 reads FQNEAQ. The CDR3 here is CASSTSFLGDNKRPEYEAFF. In DNA, the CDR3 is TGTGCCAGCAGCACGAGCTTCTTAGGGGACAACAAAAGACCCGAATATGAAGCTTTCTTT. Looking up the rest from reference TRBV7-8 and TRBJ1-1 gives the full variable domain: GAGVSQSPRYKVAKRGQDVALRCDPISGHVSLFWYQQALGQGPEFLTYFQNEAQLDKSGLPSDRFFAERPEGSVSTLKIQRTQQEDSAVYLCASSTSFLGDNKRPEYEAFFGQGTRLTVV.

As for this clone: One junction end disagrees with the germline gene, perhaps due to a read error. J is TRBJ2-1 and V is TRBV19; TRBD1 matches 9 bases. Germline assignment: CDR1 LNHDA and CDR2 SQIVND (reference sequence). The CDR3 runs 12 residues. CDR3 amino acids: CASSVDRGEQFF. CDR3 sequence (DNA): TGTGCCAGTAGTGTAGACAGGGGGGAGCAGTTCTTC.

CDR3 loop: CASSPGQGFGYTF. The CDR3 DNA is TGTGCCAGCAGCCCGGGACAGGGGTTTGGCTACACCTTC. The chain employs TRBV3-1 (or the pseudogene TRBV3-2) and TRBJ1-2; 10 nucleotides agree with TRBD1. This CDR3 is built from 13 residues. Germline V gives CDR1 LGHDT, CDR2 YNNKEL (reference sequence). With 4 bases clipped from V and 7 bases from J, the junction kept 3 bases outside the gene matches.

The chain employs TRBV6-5 and TRBJ1-1, with D unresolved. This CDR3 region has 13 residues. CDR1 and CDR2 (germline): MNHEY, SVGAGI. The ends were cut back, 9 bases at V and 0 bases at J, with 11 bases in the middle. CDR3 coding DNA: TGTGCCAGTTCCCAGAATTTGAACACTGAAGCTTTCTTT. It is translated as CASSQNLNTEAFF.

The chain links TRBV27 to TRBJ2-5, with no clear D. The germline V and J ends were trimmed by 3 bases and 4 bases, with 12 bases remaining between them. CDR1 is MNHEY, CDR2 SMNVEV, per germline (reference sequence). CDR3 length: 14 residues. This chain's CDR3 is CASSFGPTRETQYF. The CDR3 DNA reads as TGTGCCAGCAGTTTTGGGCCCACCCGAGAGACCCAGTACTTC.

The chain combines TRBV10-3 with TRBJ1-6; TRBD1 matches 7 bases. Germline values: CDR1 ENHRY, CDR2 SYGVKD. The CDR3 is 15 amino acids. V was pared by 10 bases and J by 0 bases, with 6 bases of the junction left unmatched. CDR3 in amino acids: CATNGDSSYNSPLHF. The CDR3, as DNA: TGTGCCACCAACGGGGACAGCTCCTATAATTCACCCCTCCACTTT.

The genes are TRBV5-6 and TRBJ1-4; D is uncertain. Trimming pared 0 bases from V and 8 bases from J, leaving 11 bases between. This CDR3 is 14 amino acids long. Germline loops: CDR1 SGHDT, CDR2 YYEEEE. In nucleotides, the CDR3 is TGTGCCAGCAGCTTGGAGAGCCTGGACGAAAAACTGTTTTTT. This encodes CASSLESLDEKLFF.

The chain carries TRBV5-1 and TRBJ1-2; the match to TRBD1 covers 10 bases. Germline CDR1 SGHRS, CDR2 YFSETQ. V was pared by 4 bases and J by 6 bases, with 9 bases of the junction left unmatched. The CDR3 contains 15 residues. The CDR3 bases are TGCGCCAGCAGCCCCGGCCGGGACAGGGGCCATGGCTACACCTTC. It translates to CASSPGRDRGHGYTF.

V gene TRBV6-4 combines with J gene TRBJ1-1; weak D call: TRBD1 (5 bases). The CDR3 is made up of 14 amino acids. CDR1 is MRHNA and CDR2 is SNTAGT in the germline V gene. Trimming removed 6 bases from V and 1 base from J, with 12 bases in between. The CDR3 loop is CASSPDGTNTEAFF. Written as DNA, the CDR3 is TGTGCCAGCAGCCCTGACGGGACGAACACTGAAGCTTTCTTT.

The chain uses TRBV20-1 and TRBJ2-7, with 7 nucleotides matching TRBD2. Looked up from germline, CDR1 is DFQATT and CDR2 is SNEGSKA (reference sequence). CDR3 length: 10 amino acids. Unmatched junction bases numbered 4, after V lost 5 bases and J lost 9 bases. The CDR3 loop is CSAQGGVQYF. The CDR3 DNA follows: TGCAGTGCTCAGGGAGGGGTGCAGTACTTC.

The genes are TRBV12-5 and TRBJ1-5; possible D gene TRBD1, 5 bases. Germline V CDR1 and CDR2: LGHNT, FRNRAP. Deletions cut 0 bases from V and 6 bases from J, with 21 bases between. The CDR3 sequence is 18 residues long. CDR3 residues: CASGLVTPSSGEVQPQHF. The CDR3 DNA follows: TGTGCTAGTGGTTTGGTAACCCCCTCTTCGGGGGAGGTTCAGCCCCAGCATTTT.

This sequence joins TRBV5-1 and TRBJ2-1; D unresolved. Germline values: CDR1 SGHRS, CDR2 YFSETQ. The CDR3 has 12 amino acids. V was shortened by 4 bases and J by 6 bases, with 8 bases between the two germline ends. This chain's CDR3 is CASSPRFNEQFF. The DNA for the CDR3 is TGCGCCAGCAGCCCTAGATTCAATGAGCAGTTCTTC. Looking up the rest from reference TRBV5-1 and TRBJ2-1 gives the full variable domain: KAGVTQTPRYLIKTRGQQVTLSCSPISGHRSVSWYQQTPGQGLQFLFEYFSETQRNKGNFPGRFSGRQFSNSRSEMNVSTLELGDSALYLCASSPRFNEQFFGPGTRLTVL.

CDR3 residues: CASSQAMDRGEKLFF. The CDR3 coding sequence is TGCGCCAGCAGCCAAGCCATGGACAGGGGGGAAAAACTGTTTTTT. This sequence joins TRBV4-3 and TRBJ1-4, with 10 bases that match TRBD1. V gave up 1 base and J gave up 8 bases; unmatched junction bases: 4. The CDR3 is 15 amino acids. Germline V gives CDR1 LGHNA, CDR2 YSLEER.

With regard to this clone: One end of the junction does not line up with germline, which may come from a read error. This rearrangement joins TRBV2 to TRBJ1-5; possible D gene TRBD1, 5 bases. This CDR3 region has 14 residues. Per germline, CDR1 SNHLY and CDR2 FYNNEI. CDR3 sequence: CASSGRQGNQPQHF. DNA of the CDR3: TGTGCCAGCAGTGGACGGCAGGGCAACCAGCCCCAGCATTTT.

This chain uses TRBV12-3 or TRBV12-4 with TRBJ1-1; D remains ambiguous. This CDR3 is 12 amino acids long. The V gene lost 7 bases and the J gene lost 5 bases, with 11 bases spanning the gap. The CDR3 coding sequence is TGTGCCAGCATTCGCCTGAGGACTGAAGCTTTCTTT. It is translated as CASIRLRTEAFF.

About this clone: This sample includes further DNA sequences coding for the same CDR3. The chain joins TRBV6-5 to TRBJ1-2, with 7 bases matching TRBD1. The CDR3 contains 12 residues. Germline CDR1 reads MNHEY; CDR2 reads SVGAGI. J was trimmed by 8 bases and V by 0 bases; bases with no gene match: 0. The CDR3: CASSYSGGGYTF. The CDR3 nucleotides read TGTGCCAGCAGTTACTCAGGGGGCGGCTACACCTTC.

The rearrangement links TRBV12-3 or TRBV12-4 to TRBJ1-2; the D gene is possibly TRBD1 (5 bases). The CDR3 spans 13 residues. V was shortened by 6 bases and J by 7 bases, with 15 bases between the two germline ends. The CDR3 DNA reads TGTGCCAGCAGGGTGGGGGGTTTGCGTGGCTACACCTTC. This sequence encodes CASRVGGLRGYTF.

V gene TRBV6-6 combines with J gene TRBJ1-2, with unresolved D. CDR3 length equals 13 residues. V gave up 0 bases and J gave up 5 bases, with 7 bases separating them. CDR1 MNHNY and CDR2 SVGAGI come from the germline V gene (reference sequence). CDR3 sequence reads: CASSYSPGYGYTF. Written as DNA, the CDR3 is TGTGCCAGCAGTTACTCGCCGGGGTATGGCTACACCTTC.

This chain links TRBV2 with TRBJ1-4; 7 nucleotides align to TRBD1. J lost 4 bases, V lost 5 bases, and 10 bases had no gene match. CDR1 is SNHLY, CDR2 FYNNEI, per germline. The CDR3 runs 16 residues. The CDR3 bases are TGTGCCAGCAGTTTAGCTGGGACAGCCTTTAATGAAAAACTGTTTTTT. Its protein product is CASSLAGTAFNEKLFF.

The V gene is TRBV7-8, the J gene TRBJ2-4; 15 positions match TRBD2. CDR3 length: 19 amino acids. The trim removed 4 bases at V and 1 base at J, leaving 8 bases unmatched. Germline V gene sequence: CDR1 SGHVS, CDR2 FQNEAQ. In DNA, the CDR3 is TGTGCCAGCAGCTCCGGACTAGCGGGGGGGCTGGGGGCCAAAAACATTCAGTACTTC. Its protein is CASSSGLAGGLGAKNIQYF.

For the CDR3, the DNA is TGTGCCAGCAGCCAAGAAAGCCAAAACAATGAGCAGTTCTTC. This translates into CASSQESQNNEQFF. The chain carries TRBV4-2 and TRBJ2-1, with D hard to call. Germline CDR1 and CDR2: LGHNA and YNFKEQ. This CDR3 region has 14 residues. Trimming left V 0 bases short and J 5 bases short, with 8 bases between.

The chain couples TRBV19 to TRBJ1-6; no clear D gene. CDR3 length: 14 amino acids. CDR1 and CDR2 (germline): LNHDA, SQIVND (reference sequence). V lost 7 bases and J lost 7, with 14 bases in between. The CDR3 spells CASIKDRKNSPLHF. CDR3 nucleotide sequence: TGTGCCAGTATTAAGGACCGAAAAAATTCACCCCTCCACTTT.

The V call is TRBV6-5, the J call TRBJ2-2; TRBD2 matches at 8 bases. This CDR3 is 15 amino acids long. In germline, CDR1 is MNHEY, CDR2 SVGAGI. The junction had 4 bases not matched to a gene; V was cut back by 0 bases and J by 7 bases. This CDR3 is CASSYSMAGGGELFF. In nucleotides, the CDR3 is TGTGCCAGCAGTTACTCGATGGCGGGGGGCGGGGAGCTGTTTTTT.

The V and J genes are TRBV24-1 and TRBJ2-1; D is perhaps TRBD1 (6 bases). CDR1 is KGHDR, CDR2 SFDVKD, per germline. V lost 4 bases and J lost 0, with 12 bases in between. This CDR3 contains 16 residues. This chain's CDR3 is CATSDLQGVSYNEQFF. DNA of the CDR3: TGTGCCACCAGTGACCTACAGGGAGTCTCCTACAATGAGCAGTTCTTC.

About this clone itself: This sample also contains other DNA sequences that code for the same CDR3. J is TRBJ1-5 and V is TRBV27; D is unresolved. Looked up from germline, CDR1 is MNHEY and CDR2 is SMNVEV (reference sequence). The CDR3 totals 13 residues. Trimming removed 5 bases at V and 4 bases at J, with 9 bases between. CDR3 protein: CASSLSRNQPQHF. Written as DNA, the CDR3 is TGTGCCAGCAGTCTCAGCAGGAATCAGCCCCAGCATTTT.